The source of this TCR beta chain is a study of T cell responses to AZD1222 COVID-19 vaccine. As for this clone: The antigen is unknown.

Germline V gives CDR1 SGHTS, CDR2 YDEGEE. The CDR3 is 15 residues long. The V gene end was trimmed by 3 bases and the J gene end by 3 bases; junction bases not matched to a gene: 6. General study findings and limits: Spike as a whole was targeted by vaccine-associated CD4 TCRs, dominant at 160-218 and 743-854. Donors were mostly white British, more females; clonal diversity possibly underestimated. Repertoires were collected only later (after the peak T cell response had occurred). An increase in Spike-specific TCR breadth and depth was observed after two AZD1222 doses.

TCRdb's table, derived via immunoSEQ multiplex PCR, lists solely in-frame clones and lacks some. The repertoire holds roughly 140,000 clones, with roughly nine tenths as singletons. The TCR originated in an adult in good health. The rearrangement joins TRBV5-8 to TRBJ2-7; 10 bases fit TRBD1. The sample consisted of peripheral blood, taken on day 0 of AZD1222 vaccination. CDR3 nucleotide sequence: TGTGCCAGCAGCTCGATGGGACAGGGGCGCTACGAGCAGTACTTC. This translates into CASSSMGQGRYEQYF. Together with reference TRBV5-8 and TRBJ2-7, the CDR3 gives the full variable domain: EAGVTQSPTHLIKTRGQQATLRCSPISGHTSVYWYQQALGLGLQFLLWYDEGEERNRGNFPPRFSGRQFPNYSSELNVNALELEDSALYLCASSSMGQGRYEQYFGPGTRLTVT.